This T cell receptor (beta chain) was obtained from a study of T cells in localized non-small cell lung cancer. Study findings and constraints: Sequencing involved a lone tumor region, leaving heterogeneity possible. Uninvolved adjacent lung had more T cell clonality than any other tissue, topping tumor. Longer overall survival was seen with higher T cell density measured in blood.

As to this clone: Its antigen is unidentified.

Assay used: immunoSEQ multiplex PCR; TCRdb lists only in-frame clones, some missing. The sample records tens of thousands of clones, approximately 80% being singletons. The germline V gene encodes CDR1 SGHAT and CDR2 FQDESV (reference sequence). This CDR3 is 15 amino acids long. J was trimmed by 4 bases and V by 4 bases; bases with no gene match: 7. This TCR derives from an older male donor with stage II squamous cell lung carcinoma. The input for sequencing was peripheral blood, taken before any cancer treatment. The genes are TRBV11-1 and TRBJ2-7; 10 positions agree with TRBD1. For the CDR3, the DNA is TGTGCCAGCAGCTGGGGGGACAGGGGATCGTACGAGCAGTACTTC. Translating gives CASSWGDRGSYEQYF.